Below, 32 T cell receptor beta chains from the same sample are listed, as sequenced in a study of post-analysis software for immune sequencing data. Notes on the study in general: The study found TRBV5-6, TRBV5-1 and TRBV20-1 among roughly 5 TRBV segments more frequent in patients than controls.

Every TCR beta cDNA library bore unique molecular identifiers. TCRdb itself ran the PCR reads through MiXCR, one entry per CDR3 protein. The table shows 650,000 to 900,000 distinct CDR3 sequences, with roughly 50% occurring only once. No antigen has been identified for these receptors. Sample: blood. All receptors derive from a girl aged 10 to 17 with multiple sclerosis.

The table lists this clonotype with a few counts. The chain joins TRBV6-4 to TRBJ2-1; maybe TRBD2 (7 bases). From germline, CDR1 is MRHNA and CDR2 SNTAGT. The ends were cut back, 9 bases at V and 4 bases at J, with 22 bases in the middle. The CDR3 length is 16 residues. The CDR3 region has the DNA TGTGCCAGGGGACAACTTGGGGGGGCTGGGTACAATGAGCAGTTCTTC. Translated, it gives CARGQLGGAGYNEQFF.

V gene TRBV29-1 combines with J gene TRBJ2-1; D gene uncertain. The germline CDR1 and CDR2 sequences are SQVTM and ANQGSEA. The CDR3 sequence is 13 residues long. Trimming shortened V by 7 bases and J by 5 bases, and 15 bases separated the two germline ends. CDR3 in DNA: TGCAGCGCCCACCTCCCGCTTCACAATGAGCAGTTCTTC. Protein: CSAHLPLHNEQFF.

The chain carries TRBV6-6 and TRBJ2-5; possibly TRBD1 for D (5 bases). The CDR3 consists of 14 residues. The V end was cut by 5 bases, the J end by 5 bases, with 15 bases between. Germline lookup yields CDR1 MNHNY and CDR2 SVGAGI (reference sequence). The CDR3 DNA reads as TGTGCCAGCAGTAGCAAGGGGCGTGTGGAGACCCAGTACTTC. Encoded protein: CASSSKGRVETQYF.

The chain combines TRBV12-3 or TRBV12-4 with TRBJ1-2, with TRBD1 matching 7 bases. V lost 5 bases and J lost 1; bases outside the gene matches: 4. CDR3 length equals 14 residues. As DNA, the CDR3 is TGTGCCAGCAGTCCCGGACAGGATAACTATGGCTACACCTTC. It encodes CASSPGQDNYGYTF.

This clonotype was detected a few times. The J gene is TRBJ1-1, the V gene TRBV5-1, with D maybe TRBD1 (6 bases). Looked up from germline, CDR1 is SGHRS and CDR2 is YFSETQ. Trimming removed 6 bases from V and 4 bases from J, with 13 bases in between. This CDR3 has 13 residues. The DNA of the CDR3 is TGCGCCAGCACGGGGGGCGCCGGCACTGAAGCTTTCTTT. This translates into CASTGGAGTEAFF.

The V call is TRBV7-9, the J call TRBJ1-2; D possibly corresponds to TRBD1 (5 bases). Germline lookup yields CDR1 SEHNR and CDR2 FQNEAQ (reference sequence). The CDR3 sequence is 18 residues long. Between the trimmed V and J ends, which lost 0 bases and 3 bases, there was a span of 20 bases. As DNA, the CDR3 is TGTGCCAGCAGCTTAGCGAGGATCCCCGGGGACGGATACTATGGCTACACCTTC. Encoded protein: CASSLARIPGDGYYGYTF.

The J gene is TRBJ2-4, the V gene TRBV18, with D perhaps matching TRBD1 or TRBD2 (6 bases each). The tail of the sequence fits TRBJ2-7 better, so the J call may be wrong. The CDR3 consists of 15 residues. The germline CDR1 and CDR2 sequences are KGHSH and LQKENI. DNA of the CDR3: TGTGCCAGCTCACCACATTCTGAGGGGGGAGCCGAGCAGTACTTC. It yields the protein CASSPHSEGGAEQYF.

The J gene is TRBJ1-1, the V gene TRBV27, with 7 positions matching TRBD1. CDR3 size: 14 residues. J lost 0 bases, V lost 8 bases, and 6 bases had no gene match. CDR1 and CDR2 (germline): MNHEY, SMNVEV (reference sequence). CDR3 DNA: TGTGCCAGCGGAGATGGACAGGTGAACACTGAAGCTTTCTTT. This codes for CASGDGQVNTEAFF.

The chain recombines TRBV3-1 with TRBJ2-4; TRBD2 matches at 8 bases. The CDR3 loop spans 12 amino acids. J gave up 13 bases and V 6 bases, and 8 bases lay outside the gene matches. Germline lookup yields CDR1 LGHDT and CDR2 YNNKEL (reference sequence). The CDR3 DNA sequence: TGTGCCAGCAGTCAAACCGAGCGGGAGCAGTACTTC. It codes for CASSQTEREQYF.

The sample holds a few counts of this clonotype. The junction does not match germline at one end; this may be a read error. CDR3 in DNA: TGTGCCAGCAGCTTTAGAGGGGAGGAGACCCAGTACTTC. The encoded protein is CASSFRGEETQYF. The V call is TRBV5-1, the J call TRBJ2-5; D may match TRBD1 or TRBD2 (5 bases each). The germline gives CDR1 SGHRS, CDR2 YFSETQ. This CDR3 is 13 amino acids long.

This clonotype appeared a few times. This sequence joins TRBV7-3 and TRBJ2-1, with D perhaps matching TRBD2 (6 bases). The germline CDR1 and CDR2 sequences are SGHTA and FQGTGA. The CDR3 is made up of 15 amino acids. The V and J ends lost 2 bases and 5 bases respectively, with 13 bases between them. CDR3 sequence reads: CASSLSGLNDNEQFF. CDR3 coding DNA: TGTGCCAGCAGCTTATCCGGACTAAATGACAATGAGCAGTTCTTC.

The V and J genes are TRBV5-1 and TRBJ2-2, with D possibly matching TRBD2 (5 bases). This CDR3 is built from 15 residues. The germline CDR1 and CDR2 sequences are SGHRS and YFSETQ. V dropped 3 bases and J dropped 4 bases, with 13 bases sitting between them. The CDR3, as DNA: TGCGCCAGCAGCTGGAAAATCGAGGGCACCGGGGAGCTGTTTTTT. It specifies CASSWKIEGTGELFF.

This clonotype was observed a few times. The chain has TRBV6-1 and TRBJ2-5; D gene uncertain. TRBJ2-7 matches the DNA end more closely, so the J call is doubtful. The CDR3 consists of 15 residues. Germline V lookup: CDR1 MNHNS, CDR2 SASEGT. CDR3 region: CASTIMPAELYEQYF. The CDR3, as DNA: TGTGCCAGCACCATCATGCCGGCAGAACTCTACGAGCAGTACTTC.

The genes are TRBV6-6 and TRBJ1-5; D might be TRBD1 (6 bases). V was cut by 7 bases and J by 3 bases, with 13 bases left in between. The germline V gene has CDR1 MNHNY and CDR2 SVGAGI (reference sequence). The CDR3 runs to 14 residues. The CDR3: CASTPRGHNQPQHF. Here the CDR3 DNA reads TGTGCCAGCACCCCGAGGGGACACAATCAGCCCCAGCATTTT.

Details on this clonotype: The final CDR3 position lacks the conserved phenylalanine or tryptophan, pointing to a likely read error. The V call is TRBV3-1, the J call TRBJ2-7, with D unclear. Germline V gene lookup returns CDR1 LGHDT and CDR2 YNNKEL (reference sequence). The CDR3 runs 15 residues. Trimming removed 0 bases from V and 2 bases from J, with 11 bases in between. DNA of the CDR3: TGTGCCAGCAGCCAAGAGCCCAGCAGAACCTACGAGCAGTACTGC. Translating gives CASSQEPSRTYEQYC.

This clonotype was counted a few times. The chain links TRBV7-9 to TRBJ2-3, with TRBD1 matching over 10 bases. The germline V gene encodes CDR1 SEHNR and CDR2 FQNEAQ (reference sequence). The length of the CDR3 is 17 residues. Unmatched junction bases numbered 14, after V lost 4 bases and J lost 7 bases. CDR3 sequence: CASSSGTGTGAVHTQYF. In DNA, the CDR3 is TGTGCCAGCAGCTCCGGAACCGGGACAGGGGCGGTACATACGCAGTATTTT. The variable domain in full, completed from reference TRBV7-9 and TRBJ2-3, reads DTGVSQNPRHKITKRGQNVTFRCDPISEHNRLYWYRQTLGQGPEFLTYFQNEAQLEKSRLLSDRFSAERPKGSFSTLEIQRTEQGDSAMYLCASSSGTGTGAVHTQYFGPGTRLTVL.

The chain uses TRBV29-1 and TRBJ2-1; no reliable D call. Germline V gene sequence: CDR1 SQVTM, CDR2 ANQGSEA. Trimming cost V 4 bases and J 1 base, with 11 bases left between them. This CDR3 is built from 14 residues. The CDR3 region is CSVAPVDSYNEQFF. CDR3 nucleotides: TGCAGCGTTGCCCCCGTGGATTCCTACAATGAGCAGTTCTTC.

The chain combines TRBV13 with TRBJ1-1, with D perhaps TRBD1 (5 bases). Trimming shortened V by 5 bases and J by 4 bases, and 23 bases separated the two germline ends. The CDR3 length is 17 residues. Germline CDR1 is PRHDT and CDR2 is FYEKMQ (reference sequence). CDR3 region: CASSRREERRVGTEAFF. The CDR3 region has the DNA TGTGCCAGCAGCCGGAGGGAGGAGCGCAGGGTCGGCACTGAAGCTTTCTTT.

The rearrangement links TRBV29-1 to TRBJ1-5; D unresolved. The CDR3 is made up of 13 amino acids. Germline V gives CDR1 SQVTM, CDR2 ANQGSEA. V dropped 6 bases and J dropped 11 bases, with 20 bases sitting between them. The CDR3 bases are TGCAGCGTAGACCTAGCGGGAGACGAGACCCAGCATTTT. Protein: CSVDLAGDETQHF. Combining the CDR3 with reference TRBV29-1 and TRBJ1-5 gives the whole variable domain SAVISQKPSRDICQRGTSLTIQCQVDSQVTMMFWYRQQPGQSLTLIATANQGSEATYESGFVIDKFPISRPNLTFSTLTVSNMSPEDSSIYLCSVDLAGDETQHFGDGTRLSIL.

This clonotype has a count of ten or more. This chain links TRBV29-1 with TRBJ1-4, with 11 positions matching TRBD1. The CDR3 length is 11 residues. The ends lost 8 bases at V and 10 bases at J; junction bases unmatched: 3. Germline V gives CDR1 SQVTM, CDR2 ANQGSEA. The CDR3 nucleotides are TGCAGCATCGGGACAGGGGGAAAACTGTTTTTT. Translating it yields CSIGTGGKLFF.

This clonotype was detected only a few times. The V gene is TRBV12-3 or TRBV12-4, the J gene TRBJ1-2; TRBD1 is a possible D gene (5 bases). This CDR3 is 13 amino acids long. Trimming shortened V by 6 bases and J by 6 bases, and 14 bases separated the two germline ends. CDR3 DNA: TGTGCCAGCAGAAGGGACCTCCGGGATGGCTACACCTTC. The encoded protein is CASRRDLRDGYTF.

V is TRBV4-3 and J is TRBJ2-3, with TRBD1 matching 7 bases. The germline gives CDR1 LGHNA, CDR2 YSLEER. This CDR3 is built from 17 residues. With 3 bases clipped from V and 0 bases from J, the junction kept 9 bases outside the gene matches. The CDR3 coding sequence is TGCGCCAGCAGCCACCCCCGGGACAGAATTAGCACAGATACGCAGTATTTT. It specifies CASSHPRDRISTDTQYF.

The DNA of the CDR3 is TGTGCCAGCGGGCTTCGCACGACAGATACGCAGTATTTT. Its protein product is CASGLRTTDTQYF. The genes are TRBV7-8 and TRBJ2-3; D unresolved. CDR3 length equals 13 residues. V shed 8 bases and J shed 3 bases, with 12 bases lying between them. Germline CDR1 SGHVS, CDR2 FQNEAQ. Full variable domain (remainder filled in from reference TRBV7-8 and TRBJ2-3): GAGVSQSPRYKVAKRGQDVALRCDPISGHVSLFWYQQALGQGPEFLTYFQNEAQLDKSGLPSDRFFAERPEGSVSTLKIQRTQQEDSAVYLCASGLRTTDTQYFGPGTRLTVL.

The rearrangement links TRBV20-1 to TRBJ2-7, with D possibly being TRBD2 (6 bases). The V gene's germline CDR1 is DFQATT and CDR2 SNEGSKA (reference sequence). The CDR3 has 12 residues. Trimming took off 3 bases at V and 4 bases at J, with 10 bases between the two ends. The CDR3 bases are TGCAGTGCTAGCAGCGGGCTTTACGAGCAGTACTTC. The encoded protein is CSASSGLYEQYF.

This clonotype was detected only a few times. V and J are TRBV19 and TRBJ2-1; unclear D gene. The length of the CDR3 is 14 residues. CDR1 is LNHDA, CDR2 SQIVND, per germline (reference sequence). V shed 1 base and J shed 7 bases, with 11 bases lying between them. CDR3 residues: CASSIGVLRNEQFF. DNA of the CDR3: TGTGCCAGTAGTATAGGTGTACTGAGGAATGAGCAGTTCTTC.

In its sample, this clonotype was seen a few times. CDR3 loop: CASSATGGRTPDTQYF. The CDR3 region has the DNA TGTGCCAGCAGCGCCACAGGAGGGAGGACCCCAGATACGCAGTATTTT. The V gene is TRBV9, the J gene TRBJ2-3; weak D call: TRBD2 (6 bases). The ends were cut back, 3 bases at V and 4 bases at J, with 18 bases in the middle. This CDR3 is 16 amino acids long. Looked up from germline, CDR1 is SGDLS and CDR2 is YYNGEE.

The chain employs TRBV19 and TRBJ2-5; 9 bases agree with TRBD1. The DNA end is a closer match to TRBJ2-7, so the J assignment may be wrong. The CDR3 is 15 residues long. Germline CDR1 and CDR2: LNHDA and SQIVND (reference sequence). CDR3 loop: CASSTSGTGFDEQYF. CDR3 sequence (DNA): TGTGCCAGTAGTACTTCCGGGACAGGGTTCGACGAGCAGTACTTC.

The chain couples TRBV3-1 to TRBJ2-3; TRBD1 matches 9 bases. Germline CDR1 LGHDT, CDR2 YNNKEL (reference sequence). V lost 4 bases to trimming and J lost 4 bases; unmatched junction nucleotides: 12. The CDR3 totals 17 residues. Written as DNA, the CDR3 is TGTGCCAGCAGCCCAGGGACTCGGGACAGGGCACCAGATACGCAGTATTTT. It is translated as CASSPGTRDRAPDTQYF.

Only a few counts were recorded for this clonotype. The J gene is TRBJ2-7, the V gene TRBV7-9; D gene ambiguous. The CDR3 length is 14 residues. V dropped 5 bases and J dropped 3 bases, with 14 bases sitting between them. Germline V gene lookup returns CDR1 SEHNR and CDR2 FQNEAQ (reference sequence). For the CDR3, the DNA is TGTGCCAGCAGCCCATATGGCCCCGGCTACGAGCAGTACTTC. This encodes CASSPYGPGYEQYF.

V is TRBV4-2 and J is TRBJ2-5; the D call may be TRBD1 or TRBD2 (5 bases each). The J call may be in error: the DNA end matches TRBJ2-7 better. The CDR3 runs 14 residues. Germline CDR1 LGHNA, CDR2 YNFKEQ. As DNA, the CDR3 is TGTGCCAGCAGCCAAGCCGGGACCCATTACGAGCAGTACTTC. It codes for CASSQAGTHYEQYF.

In regard to this clonotype: One junction end does not reproduce the germline sequence, and a read error may be involved. V gene TRBV7-2 combines with J gene TRBJ2-3, with TRBD2 identical over 9 bases. In germline, CDR1 is SGHTA, CDR2 FQGNSA. CDR3 length: 17 residues. CDR3 loop: CASSLRPSGMSTDAQYF. The CDR3 region has the DNA TGTGCCAGCAGCTTACGGCCTAGCGGGATGAGCACAGATGCGCAGTATTTT.

The genes are TRBV29-1 and TRBJ1-2; D might be TRBD1 (5 bases). The CDR3 runs to 13 residues. V shed 5 bases and J shed 5 bases, with 15 bases lying between them. Germline V gene data show CDR1 as SQVTM and CDR2 as ANQGSEA. In DNA form, the CDR3 reads TGCAGCGTTAAAATAGACAGTGATTATGGCTACACCTTC. It is translated as CSVKIDSDYGYTF.